This paragraph covers one TCR beta chain sequence. The target of this receptor is not known. Per-base quality was not reported, and no clone a single base away is much larger than it. The entry originates in a study of CD8+ T cells in alopecia areata (dated by TCRdb to between 2018 and 2020). In terms of the full investigation: The treated patients, all with moderate-to-severe alopecia areata, were enrolled in an open-label pilot trial of oral tofacitinib given at 5 to 10 mg twice daily. On the human side, TCRbeta sequencing was run on scalp tissue and on sorted CD4+ and CD8+ peripheral blood T cells from healthy controls and from alopecia areata patients with either patchy or totalis/universalis disease. For the treated patients, the SALT score, which quantifies what percentage of scalp surface area is affected, served as the measure of disease severity. Patients received tofacitinib for 6 to 18 months and were then followed off drug for 6 months to check for delayed response and recurrence. Patients on tofacitinib were biopsied at baseline and after 4 and 24 weeks of treatment, and several of the patients also had a later scalp biopsy. RNA was obtained with the PAXgene miRNA kit for fixed scalp, the miRNeasy kit for PBMCs, and the RNeasy kit for mouse skin. Scalp clonality was compared among normal scalp (n=4), patchy alopecia areata scalp (n=8), and alopecia totalis/universalis scalp (n=8). TCRbeta CDR3 regions were amplified by immunoSEQ multiplex PCR using 35 Vbeta forward and 13 Jbeta reverse primers. To study T cell clonal expansion in alopecia areata, the researchers applied high-throughput TCRbeta sequencing to both the C3H/HeJ mouse model and human patients.

Library preparation employed the immunoSEQ multiplex PCR assay. RNA was extracted from all samples and reverse transcribed into cDNA, which served as template for TCR sequencing. SuperScript III was used to make first-strand cDNA, primed with a 2:1 mix of oligo-dT and random hexamers. A synthetic immune receptor repertoire was used to assess amplification bias, and residual bias was removed computationally. On the study's bioinformatics: Raw reads were preprocessed to remove errors, and CDR3 was defined by IMGT conventions from the conserved cysteine to phenylalanine. Clonality was computed as 1 minus the Shannon entropy, with the entropy normalized by log2 of the number of productive unique TCRs. Whether each scalp clone was CD4 or CD8 was inferred by checking scalp TCRbeta sequences against the CD4 and CD8 repertoires from sorted blood. The table comes from immuneACCESS by way of TCRdb, which keeps in-frame sequences with V and J called. Part of the clones is missing from these tables; in studies checked, under half for an unresolved V gene and the rest for unknown reasons. For V, J and clone size, that table is used; D and trimming come from the DNA. This sample has fewer than 350,000 clones in its table, and roughly 64% of those were observed once. The ten largest clones represent less than 2% of the sample.

Relative to germline, V is 1 base shorter and J is 6 bases shorter, with 16 bases between their ends. CDR1 and CDR2 are drawn from the germline V gene: LGHNA, YNFKEQ. From cysteine to phenylalanine, the CDR3 is 17 amino acids long. Only CDR3 DNA is held: 51 bases, read in frame from base 1. The intended sense of this specimen's time point label: 24 weeks on oral tofacitinib. The treatment or condition label corresponds to: oral pan-JAK inhibitor, 5-10 mg twice daily. From alopecia areata patients, peripheral blood was collected along with lesional scalp punch biopsies. PBMCs were separated by density centrifugation and stained for CD3, CD4 and CD8, after which CD4+ and CD8+ T cells were sorted on a FACSAria. On the study overall, not on this receptor specifically: During tofacitinib treatment, many expanded lesional clones remained in scalp and blood, and this persistence may partly explain relapse after treatment is stopped. Scalp TCR repertoire analysis is complicated because resident alphabeta T cells in normal human skin are also sequenced, whereas mouse skin is dominated by gammadelta T cells. The treated cohort was small, with a single nonresponder, so links between baseline CD8+ expansion and response need larger studies. Compared with normal scalp, lesional scalp had higher clonality and more expanded CD8+ clones, particularly in alopecia totalis/universalis, a pattern that suggests antigenic drive. Shared TCR sequences between patients were less evident than in mice, which may be partly attributable to HLA diversity in the patient population. Tofacitinib significantly lowered scalp clonality and the number of expanded CD8+ clones among the top 100 scalp clones.

The chain is assembled from TRBV4-2 and TRBJ1-6; there is no confident call for the D gene. The sample consisted of CD4+ T cells sorted from blood, taken at week 24, from a patient treated with tofacitinib. The TCR sequence derives from a human donor with alopecia areata. The CDR3 has the sequence CASSQGVDLPPNSPLHF. The DNA sequence is TGTGCCAGCAGCCAAGGGGTAGATTTGCCCCCTAATTCACCCCTCCACTTT.